The 31 T cell receptor beta chains given below trace back to one sample, sequenced in a study of breast tumors, draining lymph nodes, adjacent tissues. MiXCR, applied by TCRdb to the multiplex PCR reads, yields one record per CDR3 protein. The profile shows about 80,000 distinct CDR3 sequences, roughly a fifth of them singletons. Breast cancer patients provided tissue from their axillary draining lymph nodes. Sample: axillary lymph node tissue. Source of these receptors: a female donor with breast cancer. Some clones in this sample may be carry-over from other donors' samples.

This clonotype came up many times. The CDR3 DNA sequence: TGTGCCAGCAGCCTCGGGTTAGGGGGCACGGAAAAACTGTTTTTT. Translating gives CASSLGLGGTEKLFF. The chain joins TRBV7-8 to TRBJ1-4; TRBD1 matches 7 bases. Germline V lookup: CDR1 SGHVS, CDR2 FQNEAQ. The V segment lost 5 bases and the J segment 8 bases; nucleotides outside the gene matches: 11. CDR3 length: 15 residues. Variable domain in full (rest from reference TRBV7-8 and TRBJ1-4): GAGVSQSPRYKVAKRGQDVALRCDPISGHVSLFWYQQALGQGPEFLTYFQNEAQLDKSGLPSDRFFAERPEGSVSTLKIQRTQQEDSAVYLCASSLGLGGTEKLFFGSGTQLSVL.

The table lists this clonotype with many counts. The chain recombines TRBV24-1 with TRBJ2-7, with D tentatively TRBD1 or TRBD2 (5 bases each). Per germline, CDR1 KGHDR and CDR2 SFDVKD. V lost 2 bases to trimming and J lost 3 bases, with 13 bases between them. There are 15 residues in the CDR3. The CDR3 is CATSDSRWGNYEQYF. CDR3 coding DNA: TGTGCCACCAGTGATTCCCGATGGGGGAACTACGAGCAGTACTTC.

This clonotype was picked up many times. The chain is built from TRBV7-3 and TRBJ2-3, with 12 bases fitting TRBD2. This CDR3 spans 17 amino acids. The germline gives CDR1 SGHTA, CDR2 FQGTGA. With V trimmed by 5 bases and J by 0 bases, 6 bases remained unmatched. CDR3 in amino acids: CASSPPLAGGSTDTQYF. The CDR3 DNA reads TGTGCCAGCAGCCCCCCCCTAGCGGGAGGGAGCACAGATACGCAGTATTTT.

In this sample, this clonotype turned up once. A read error is possible here, since a much larger clone lies one base away. This sequence joins TRBV6-2 or TRBV6-3 and TRBJ1-4; D is possibly TRBD1 (5 bases). The CDR3 is 14 amino acids. CDR1 and CDR2 from the germline V gene are MNHEY and SVGEGT. The DNA for the CDR3 is TGTACCAGCACCCTAACACGGGACGAAACAAAACTGTTTTTT. This sequence encodes CTSTLTRDETKLFF.

This clonotype was seen at least ten times. The genes are TRBV2 and TRBJ1-2; 7 nucleotides agree with TRBD1. Germline V gene data show CDR1 as SNHLY and CDR2 as FYNNEI. There are 16 residues in the CDR3. V lost 5 bases to trimming and J lost 2 bases; unmatched junction nucleotides: 11. CDR3: CASSRNQGVINYGYTF. CDR3 in DNA: TGTGCCAGCAGTCGAAATCAGGGGGTCATAAACTATGGCTACACCTTC.

This clonotype was recorded once. One end of the junction is discordant with germline, which a read error may explain. Written as DNA, the CDR3 is TGCGCCAGCAGCTACTTACAGGGTAATGAGCAGTCCTTC. Its translation: CASSYLQGNEQSF. V and J are TRBV4-1 and TRBJ2-1; a weak D match, TRBD1 (6 bases). CDR3 length: 13 amino acids. Germline CDR1 reads MGHRA; CDR2 reads YSYEKL.

For this clonotype: Possible read error: a much larger clone is one base away. V usage is TRBV6-1 and J usage is TRBJ2-7; 9 nucleotides match TRBD1. Trimming removed 5 bases from V and 6 bases from J; junction bases left unmatched: 8. This CDR3 region has 14 residues. Germline V gene lookup returns CDR1 MNHNS and CDR2 SASEGT. DNA for the CDR3: TGTGCCAGCAGTAAAGACAGGGGGGCCTCCGAGCAGTACTTC. It specifies CASSKDRGASEQYF.

Remarks on this clonotype: A much larger clone differs from this one at a single base, so this may be a read error. The V and J genes are TRBV19 and TRBJ2-1, with TRBD1 as a possible D gene (6 bases). Germline CDR1 reads LNHDA; CDR2 reads SQIVND (reference sequence). The CDR3 is 13 amino acids. The CDR3 DNA sequence: TGTGTCAGTAGGGGGTGGGGTGACAATGAGCAGTTCTTC. Protein product: CVSRGWGDNEQFF. The full variable domain, its missing parts supplied by reference TRBV19 and TRBJ2-1, is DGGITQSPKYLFRKEGQNVTLSCEQNLNHDAMYWYRQDPGQGLRLIYYSQIVNDFQKGDIAEGYSVSREKKESFPLTVTSAQKNPTAFYLCVSRGWGDNEQFFGPGTRLTVL.

This clonotype was recorded a few times. A read error may explain this, as a much larger clone is one base away. The V gene is TRBV10-2, the J gene TRBJ2-7; 9 bases are shared with TRBD2. CDR1 and CDR2 from the germline V gene are WSHSY and SAAADI. After removal of 6 bases from V and 4 bases from J, the junction contained 13 bases not matched to a gene. The CDR3 extends over 16 amino acids. The CDR3 loop reads CASRPPSGSGRYEQYF. CDR3 nucleotides: TGCGCCAGCAGGCCCCCAAGCGGGAGCGGGAGGTACGAGCAGTACTTC.

On this clonotype: This may be a read error, as it is one base from a much larger clone. The chain couples TRBV4-1 to TRBJ1-6, with D possibly TRBD1 on 5 matching bases. The CDR3 sequence is 15 residues long. V was pared by 1 base and J by 7 bases, with 11 bases between. The germline V gene encodes CDR1 MGHRA and CDR2 YSYEKL. The CDR3 here is CASSQGSWTNSPLHF. CDR3 nucleotide sequence: TGCGCCAGCAGCCAAGGATCGTGGACAAATTCACCCCTCCACTTT.

This clonotype was detected once. A much larger clone lies a single base off, so this may be a read error. V usage is TRBV12-3 or TRBV12-4 and J usage is TRBJ2-5; tentatively, D is TRBD2 (6 bases). The CDR3 consists of 15 residues. V was trimmed by 6 bases and J by 2 bases, leaving 16 bases between them. For the CDR3, the DNA is TGTGCCAGCAGGTTACTTGGGCGGGAACAAGAGACCCAGTACTTC. Encoded protein: CASRLLGREQETQYF.

The chain couples TRBV28 to TRBJ2-1; 9 bases map to TRBD2. Trimming cost V 6 bases and J 7 bases; bases outside gene matches: 22. Germline CDR1 MDHEN, CDR2 SYDVKM. This CDR3 comprises 19 residues. In nucleotides, the CDR3 is TGTGCCAGCAGCCCAATGACAGGGTATGGTAGCGGGGGTGTGAATGAGCAGTTCTTC. Its protein product is CASSPMTGYGSGGVNEQFF. The whole variable domain, remainder taken from reference TRBV28 and TRBJ2-1, is DVKVTQSSRYLVKRTGEKVFLECVQDMDHENMFWYRQDPGLGLRLIYFSYDVKMKEKGDIPEGYSVSREKKERFSLILESASTNQTSMYLCASSPMTGYGSGGVNEQFFGPGTRLTVL.

In this sample, this clonotype turned up many times. The chain joins TRBV19 to TRBJ1-5, with a tentative D call TRBD1 (5 bases). Trimming removed 7 bases at V and 1 base at J, with 14 bases between. CDR1 LNHDA and CDR2 SQIVND come from the germline V gene (reference sequence). The CDR3 sequence is 15 residues long. Written as DNA, the CDR3 is TGTGCCAGTATGACCAGGGAGGTAAGCAATCAGCCCCAGCATTTT. Protein product: CASMTREVSNQPQHF.

About this clonotype: A single base separates this from a much larger clone, so it may be a read error. The CDR3 protein is CSASPANQPQHF. As DNA, the CDR3 is TGCAGTGCTAGTCCCGCGAATCAGCCCCAGCATTTT. The chain employs TRBV20-1 and TRBJ1-5; D unclear. CDR1 is DFQATT and CDR2 is SNEGSKA in the germline V gene (reference sequence). The ends were cut back, 3 bases at V and 4 bases at J, with 7 bases in the middle. This CDR3 comprises 12 residues.

The sample holds many counts of this clonotype. This chain joins TRBV20-1 and TRBJ2-2, with D hard to call. This CDR3 has 11 residues. V lost 7 bases, J lost 6 bases, and 9 bases lay in between. The germline CDR1 and CDR2 sequences are DFQATT and SNEGSKA (reference sequence). In DNA form, the CDR3 reads TGCAGTGTAGAGTGGGCCGGGGAGCTGTTTTTT. Its translation: CSVEWAGELFF.

This clonotype has a count of ten or more. The genes are TRBV7-2 and TRBJ2-3; D ambiguous. CDR1 SGHTA and CDR2 FQGNSA come from the germline V gene. The V end lost 0 bases, the J end lost 0 bases, and 4 bases lay between the germline ends. The CDR3 is 14 amino acids. The CDR3 here is CASSLALSTDTQYF. For the CDR3, the DNA is TGTGCCAGCAGCTTAGCCCTTAGCACAGATACGCAGTATTTT.

A note on this clonotype: A much larger clone is a single base away; this may be a read error. The genes are TRBV24-1 and TRBJ2-5; D not certain. V lost 5 bases, J lost 4 bases, and 4 bases lay in between. The CDR3 consists of 11 residues. Looked up from germline, CDR1 is KGHDR and CDR2 is SFDVKD. DNA for the CDR3: TGTGCCACCAGTGTGGGAGAGACCCAGTACTTC. Amino acids: CATSVGETQYF.

This chain connects TRBV11-2 to TRBJ2-3; 8 nucleotides agree with TRBD1. V shed 0 bases and J 4 bases; nucleotides not matched to a gene: 3. In germline, CDR1 is SGHAT, CDR2 FQNNGV. The CDR3 loop spans 15 amino acids. This CDR3 reads CASSLDRGRADTQYF. The CDR3 bases are TGTGCCAGCAGCTTAGACAGGGGGCGAGCAGATACGCAGTATTTT.

This clonotype was detected many times. V usage is TRBV9 and J usage is TRBJ1-4; D gene ambiguous. Germline V CDR1 and CDR2: SGDLS, YYNGEE. V lost 0 bases and J lost 5, with 8 bases in between. The CDR3 sequence is 14 residues long. CDR3 sequence: CASSVEAFNEKLFF. The CDR3 DNA reads as TGTGCCAGCAGCGTAGAAGCCTTCAATGAAAAACTGTTTTTT. The complete variable domain, with remaining parts taken from reference TRBV9 and TRBJ1-4, reads DSGVTQTPKHLITATGQRVTLRCSPRSGDLSVYWYQQSLDQGLQFLIQYYNGEERAKGNILERFSAQQFPDLHSELNLSSLELGDSALYFCASSVEAFNEKLFFGSGTQLSVL.

This clonotype was seen many times. This chain uses TRBV24-1 with TRBJ2-3; 8 positions agree with TRBD1. The V gene end was trimmed by 3 bases and the J gene end by 0 bases; junction bases not matched to a gene: 7. This CDR3 contains 17 residues. Looked up from germline, CDR1 is KGHDR and CDR2 is SFDVKD. The CDR3 spells CATSDPRTGPSTDTQYF. The DNA for the CDR3 is TGTGCCACCAGTGATCCTAGGACAGGGCCCAGCACAGATACGCAGTATTTT.

On this clonotype itself: A much larger clone lies a single base off, so this may be a read error. The V call is TRBV27, the J call TRBJ1-4; 9 bases match TRBD1. CDR3 length equals 15 residues. Germline V gene sequence: CDR1 MNHEY, CDR2 SMNVEV (reference sequence). J lost 10 bases, V lost 5 bases, and 11 bases had no gene match. The CDR3 here is CASSPTGGFGGKLFF. The CDR3 nucleotides read TGTGCCAGCAGTCCTACAGGGGGCTTTGGTGGAAAACTGTTTTTT.

There are many counts of this clonotype. This chain uses TRBV20-1 with TRBJ2-1, with 7 bases aligning to TRBD2. Germline V gene sequence: CDR1 DFQATT, CDR2 SNEGSKA (reference sequence). The CDR3 consists of 14 residues. The ends lost 4 bases at V and 5 bases at J; junction bases unmatched: 8. This chain's CDR3 is CSATLLARDNEQFF. CDR3 DNA sequence: TGCAGTGCTACCTTACTAGCGAGAGACAATGAGCAGTTCTTC.

This clonotype was detected many times. V is TRBV3-1 and J is TRBJ2-7; 9 nucleotides line up with TRBD2. The CDR3 totals 15 residues. CDR1 LGHDT and CDR2 YNNKEL come from the germline V gene (reference sequence). Trimming at V came to 1 base and at J to 7 bases, leaving 8 bases not matched to a gene. The CDR3: CASSQAIAGVGEQYF. The DNA of the CDR3 is TGTGCCAGCAGCCAAGCAATAGCGGGAGTGGGGGAGCAGTACTTC.

This clonotype was seen at least ten times. V usage is TRBV5-4 and J usage is TRBJ2-7, with D uncertain. Deletions cut 2 bases from V and 4 bases from J, with 7 bases between. Germline V gene data show CDR1 as SGHNT and CDR2 as YYREEE (reference sequence). The CDR3 runs 12 residues. The CDR3 region is CASSFPGYEQYF. The CDR3 coding sequence is TGTGCCAGCAGCTTCCCGGGTTACGAGCAGTACTTC.

This clonotype was seen many times. This sequence joins TRBV19 and TRBJ2-7, with 8 bases aligning to TRBD1. There are 15 residues in the CDR3. The V gene's germline CDR1 is LNHDA and CDR2 SQIVND (reference sequence). J was trimmed by 5 bases and V by 5 bases; bases with no gene match: 11. The CDR3: CASSSRGLLGHEQYF. CDR3 sequence (DNA): TGTGCCAGTAGTTCCAGGGGGCTCTTGGGACACGAGCAGTACTTC.

This clonotype was picked up many times. The chain links TRBV20-1 to TRBJ2-3; TRBD2 might be the D (5 bases). The ends were cut back, 1 base at V and 2 bases at J, with 13 bases in the middle. Germline V lookup: CDR1 DFQATT, CDR2 SNEGSKA (reference sequence). The CDR3 is made up of 15 amino acids. CDR3 region: CSARVGSANTDTQYF. For the CDR3, the DNA is TGCAGTGCTAGAGTGGGTAGCGCAAACACAGATACGCAGTATTTT.

This clonotype was observed at least ten times. The chain employs TRBV7-3 and TRBJ2-1; the D is unclear. The CDR3 is made up of 13 amino acids. Germline lookup yields CDR1 SGHTA and CDR2 FQGTGA. Trimming removed 3 bases from V and 0 bases from J, with 3 bases in between. The CDR3 region has the DNA TGTGCCAGCAGCTTTAACTCCTACAATGAGCAGTTCTTC. The encoded protein is CASSFNSYNEQFF.

This chain connects TRBV9 to TRBJ1-6; D gene uncertain. CDR1 SGDLS and CDR2 YYNGEE come from the germline V gene. V was clipped by 4 bases and J by 0 bases, with 5 bases between them. The CDR3 is made up of 14 amino acids. The CDR3 coding sequence is TGTGCCAGCAGCTCGGGCTCCTATAATTCACCCCTCCACTTT. It encodes CASSSGSYNSPLHF.

At least ten counts were recorded for this clonotype. The CDR3 region is CSARPRTGMITGANVLTF. In DNA, the CDR3 is TGCAGTGCTAGACCAAGGACAGGGATGATTACTGGGGCCAACGTCCTGACTTTC. The gene calls are TRBV20-1 and TRBJ2-6, with 8 bases fitting TRBD1. This CDR3 has 18 residues. V dropped 2 bases and J dropped 2; count of bases not matched to a gene: 11. The V gene's germline CDR1 is DFQATT and CDR2 SNEGSKA (reference sequence).

This clonotype was seen at least ten times. J is TRBJ1-6 and V is TRBV12-3 or TRBV12-4, with D possibly matching TRBD1 (5 bases). V dropped 5 bases and J dropped 3 bases, with 8 bases sitting between them. The CDR3 length is 14 residues. CDR3 bases: TGTGCCAGCAGTGAGGGGATCTATAATTCACCCCTCCACTTT. The encoded protein is CASSEGIYNSPLHF.

The sample holds many counts of this clonotype. The chain combines TRBV2 with TRBJ2-1; TRBD2 matches 11 bases. Looked up from germline, CDR1 is SNHLY and CDR2 is FYNNEI. V lost 6 bases to trimming and J lost 4 bases; unmatched junction nucleotides: 14. This CDR3 contains 18 residues. The CDR3 spells CASRPGQGGTSGYNEQFF. Here the CDR3 DNA reads TGTGCCAGCAGACCGGGACAGGGAGGGACTAGCGGTTACAATGAGCAGTTCTTC. Complete variable domain (other parts from reference TRBV2 and TRBJ2-1): EPEVTQTPSHQVTQMGQEVILRCVPISNHLYFYWYRQILGQKVEFLVSFYNNEISEKSEIFDDQFSVERPDGSNFTLKIRSTKLEDSAMYFCASRPGQGGTSGYNEQFFGPGTRLTVL.